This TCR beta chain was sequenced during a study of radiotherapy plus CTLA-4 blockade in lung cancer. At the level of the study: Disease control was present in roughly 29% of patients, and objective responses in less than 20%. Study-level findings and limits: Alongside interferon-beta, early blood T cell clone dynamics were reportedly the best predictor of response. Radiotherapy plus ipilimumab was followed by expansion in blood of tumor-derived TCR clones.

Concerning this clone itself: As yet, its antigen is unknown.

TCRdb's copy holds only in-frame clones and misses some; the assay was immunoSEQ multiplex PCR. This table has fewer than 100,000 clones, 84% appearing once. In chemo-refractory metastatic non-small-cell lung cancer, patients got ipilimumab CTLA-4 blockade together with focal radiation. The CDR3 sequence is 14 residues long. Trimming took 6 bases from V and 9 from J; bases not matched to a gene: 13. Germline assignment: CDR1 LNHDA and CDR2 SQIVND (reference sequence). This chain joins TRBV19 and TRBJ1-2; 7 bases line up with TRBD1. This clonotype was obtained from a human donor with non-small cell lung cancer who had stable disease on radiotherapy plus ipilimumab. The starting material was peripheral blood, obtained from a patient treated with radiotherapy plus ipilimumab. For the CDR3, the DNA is TGTGCCAGTAGAGAGGGGCCAGGGGGTATCCGCTACACCTTC. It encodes CASREGPGGIRYTF.